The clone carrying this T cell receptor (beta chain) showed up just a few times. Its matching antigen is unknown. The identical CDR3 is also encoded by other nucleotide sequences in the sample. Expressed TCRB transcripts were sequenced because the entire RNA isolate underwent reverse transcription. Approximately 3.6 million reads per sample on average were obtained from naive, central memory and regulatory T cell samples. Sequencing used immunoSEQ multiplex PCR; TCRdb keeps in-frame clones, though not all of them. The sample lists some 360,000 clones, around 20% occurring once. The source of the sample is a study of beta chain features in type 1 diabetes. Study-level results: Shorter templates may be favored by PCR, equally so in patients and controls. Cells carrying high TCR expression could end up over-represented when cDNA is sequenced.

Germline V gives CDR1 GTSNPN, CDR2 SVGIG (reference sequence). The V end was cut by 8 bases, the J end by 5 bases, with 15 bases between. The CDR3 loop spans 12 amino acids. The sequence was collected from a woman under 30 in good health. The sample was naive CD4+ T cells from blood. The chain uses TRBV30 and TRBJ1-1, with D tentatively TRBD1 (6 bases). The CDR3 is CALNLGGTEAFF. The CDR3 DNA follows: TGTGCCCTAAATCTAGGGGGAACTGAAGCTTTCTTT.